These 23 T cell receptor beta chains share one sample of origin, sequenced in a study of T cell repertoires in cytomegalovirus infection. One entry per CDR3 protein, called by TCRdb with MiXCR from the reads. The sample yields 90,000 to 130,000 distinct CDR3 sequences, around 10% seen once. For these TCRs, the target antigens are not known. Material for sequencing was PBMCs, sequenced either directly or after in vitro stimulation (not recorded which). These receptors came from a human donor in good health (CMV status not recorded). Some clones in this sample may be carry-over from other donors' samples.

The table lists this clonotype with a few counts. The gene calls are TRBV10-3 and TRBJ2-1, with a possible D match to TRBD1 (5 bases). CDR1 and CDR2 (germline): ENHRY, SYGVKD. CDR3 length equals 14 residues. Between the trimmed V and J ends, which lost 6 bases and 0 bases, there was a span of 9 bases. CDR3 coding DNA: TGTGCCATCAGGAGACAGAGCTCCTACAATGAGCAGTTCTTC. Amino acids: CAIRRQSSYNEQFF.

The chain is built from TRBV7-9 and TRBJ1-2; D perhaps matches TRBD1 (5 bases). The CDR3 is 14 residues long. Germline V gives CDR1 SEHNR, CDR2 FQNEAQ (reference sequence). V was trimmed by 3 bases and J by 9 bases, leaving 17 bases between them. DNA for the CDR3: TGTGCCAGCAGCTTTAAAGGGGTGAATAATAGCTACACCTTC. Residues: CASSFKGVNNSYTF.

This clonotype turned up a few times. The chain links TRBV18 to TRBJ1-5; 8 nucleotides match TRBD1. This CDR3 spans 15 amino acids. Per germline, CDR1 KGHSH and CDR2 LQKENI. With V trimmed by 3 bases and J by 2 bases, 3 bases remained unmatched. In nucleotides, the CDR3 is TGTGCCAGCTCACCCGGGACAGGAGGCAATCAGCCCCAGCATTTT. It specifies CASSPGTGGNQPQHF.

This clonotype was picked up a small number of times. The CDR3 nucleotides are TGTGCCAGCAGCTACATCGGCCCGTGGGAGACCCAGTACTTC. As protein: CASSYIGPWETQYF. The chain carries TRBV11-2 and TRBJ2-5; D ambiguous. Germline values: CDR1 SGHAT, CDR2 FQNNGV. This CDR3 is built from 14 residues. The V end was cut by 4 bases, the J end by 5 bases, with 14 bases between. Based on the CDR3 plus reference TRBV11-2 and TRBJ2-5, the full variable domain is EAGVAQSPRYKIIEKRQSVAFWCNPISGHATLYWYQQILGQGPKLLIQFQNNGVVDDSQLPKDRFSAERLKGVDSTLKIQPAKLEDSAVYLCASSYIGPWETQYFGPGTRLLVL.

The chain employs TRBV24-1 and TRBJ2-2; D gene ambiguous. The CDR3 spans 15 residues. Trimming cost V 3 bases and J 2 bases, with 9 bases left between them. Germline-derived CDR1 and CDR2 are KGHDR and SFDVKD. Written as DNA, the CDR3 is TGTGCCACCAGTGATCACCATACTAACACCGGGGAGCTGTTTTTT. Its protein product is CATSDHHTNTGELFF.

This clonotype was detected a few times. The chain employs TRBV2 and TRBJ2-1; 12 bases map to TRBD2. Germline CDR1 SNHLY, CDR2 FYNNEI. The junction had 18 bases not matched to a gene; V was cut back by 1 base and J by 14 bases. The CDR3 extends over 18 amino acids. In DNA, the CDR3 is TGTGCCAGCAGTGAAGGACTAGCGGGGGAGAGGCGAGCAATGAGGGAGTTCTTC. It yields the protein CASSEGLAGERRAMREFF.

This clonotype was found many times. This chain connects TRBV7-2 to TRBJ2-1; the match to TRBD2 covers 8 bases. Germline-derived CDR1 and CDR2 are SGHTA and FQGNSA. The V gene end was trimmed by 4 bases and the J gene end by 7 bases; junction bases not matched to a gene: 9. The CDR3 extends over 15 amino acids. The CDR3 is CASSSIAGPVNEQFF. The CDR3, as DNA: TGTGCCAGCAGCTCTATAGCGGGACCGGTGAATGAGCAGTTCTTC.

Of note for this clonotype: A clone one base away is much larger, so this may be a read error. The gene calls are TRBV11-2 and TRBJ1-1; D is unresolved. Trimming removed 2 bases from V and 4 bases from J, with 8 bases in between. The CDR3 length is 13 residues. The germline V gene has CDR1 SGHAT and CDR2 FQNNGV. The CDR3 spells CASSLIRGTEAFF. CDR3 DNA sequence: TGTGCCAGCAGCTTAATCCGTGGCACTGAAGCTTTCTTT.

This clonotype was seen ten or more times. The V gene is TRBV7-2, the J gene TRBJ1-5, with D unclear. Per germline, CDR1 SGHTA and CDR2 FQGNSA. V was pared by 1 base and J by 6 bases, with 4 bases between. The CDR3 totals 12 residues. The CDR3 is CASSLGTQPQHF. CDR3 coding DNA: TGTGCCAGCAGCTTAGGGACTCAGCCCCAGCATTTT.

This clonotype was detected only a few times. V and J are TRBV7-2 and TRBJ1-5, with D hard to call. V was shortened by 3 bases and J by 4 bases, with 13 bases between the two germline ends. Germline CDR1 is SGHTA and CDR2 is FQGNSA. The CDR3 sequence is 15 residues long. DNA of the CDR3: TGTGCCAGCAGCTTCGCAGGAATGGGGAATCAGCCCCAGCATTTT. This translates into CASSFAGMGNQPQHF. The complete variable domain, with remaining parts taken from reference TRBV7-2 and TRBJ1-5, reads GAGVSQSPSNKVTEKGKDVELRCDPISGHTALYWYRQSLGQGLEFLIYFQGNSAPDKSGLPSDRFSAERTGGSVSTLTIQRTQQEDSAVYLCASSFAGMGNQPQHFGDGTRLSIL.

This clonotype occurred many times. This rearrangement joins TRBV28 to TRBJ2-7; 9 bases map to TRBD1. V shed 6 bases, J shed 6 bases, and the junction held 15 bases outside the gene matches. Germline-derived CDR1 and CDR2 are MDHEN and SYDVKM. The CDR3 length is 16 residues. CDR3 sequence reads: CASRRTTGGTWGEQYF. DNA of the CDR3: TGTGCCAGCAGGCGAACCACAGGGGGCACGTGGGGCGAGCAGTACTTC.

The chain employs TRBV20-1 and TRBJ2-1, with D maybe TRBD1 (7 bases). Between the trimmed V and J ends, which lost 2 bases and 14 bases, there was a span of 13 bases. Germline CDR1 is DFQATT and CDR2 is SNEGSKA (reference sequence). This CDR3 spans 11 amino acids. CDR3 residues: CSARLGRGEFF. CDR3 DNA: TGCAGTGCTAGATTAGGCAGGGGGGAGTTCTTC.

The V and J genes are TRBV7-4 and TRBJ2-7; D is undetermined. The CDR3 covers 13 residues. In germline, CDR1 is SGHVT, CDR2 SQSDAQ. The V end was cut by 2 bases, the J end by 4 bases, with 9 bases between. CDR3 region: CASSLKEKYEQYF. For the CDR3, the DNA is TGTGCCAGCAGCTTAAAAGAGAAATACGAGCAGTACTTC.

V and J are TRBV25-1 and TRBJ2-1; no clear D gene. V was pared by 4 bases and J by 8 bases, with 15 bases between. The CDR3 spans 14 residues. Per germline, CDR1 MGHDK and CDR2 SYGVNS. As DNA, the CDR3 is TGTGCCAGCAGTGGGGGTATAATTGGCGATGAGCAGTTCTTC. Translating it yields CASSGGIIGDEQFF.

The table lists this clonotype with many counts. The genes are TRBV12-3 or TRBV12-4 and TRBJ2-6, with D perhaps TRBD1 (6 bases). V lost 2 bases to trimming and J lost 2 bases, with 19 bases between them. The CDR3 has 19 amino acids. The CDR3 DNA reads TGTGCCAGCAGTTTACTCGCGACAGGCGTCCTCACTGGGGCCAACGTCCTGACTTTC. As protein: CASSLLATGVLTGANVLTF.

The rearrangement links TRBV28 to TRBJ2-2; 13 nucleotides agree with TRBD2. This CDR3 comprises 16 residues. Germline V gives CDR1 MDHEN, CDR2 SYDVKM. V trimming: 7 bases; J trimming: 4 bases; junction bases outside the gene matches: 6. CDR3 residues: CASTRTSGGSTGELFF. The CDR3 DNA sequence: TGTGCCAGCACTCGGACTAGCGGGGGATCCACCGGGGAGCTGTTTTTT.

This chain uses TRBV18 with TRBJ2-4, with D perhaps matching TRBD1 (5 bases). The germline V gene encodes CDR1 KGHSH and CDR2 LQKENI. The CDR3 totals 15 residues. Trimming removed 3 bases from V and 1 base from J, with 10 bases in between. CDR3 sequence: CASSPQGMAKNIQYF. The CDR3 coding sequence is TGTGCCAGCTCACCTCAGGGAATGGCCAAAAACATTCAGTACTTC.

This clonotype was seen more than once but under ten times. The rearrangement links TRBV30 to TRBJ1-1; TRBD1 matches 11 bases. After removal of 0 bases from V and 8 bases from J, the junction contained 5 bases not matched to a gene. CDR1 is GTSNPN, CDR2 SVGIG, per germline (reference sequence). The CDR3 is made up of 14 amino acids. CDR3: CAWSVGQGANEAFF. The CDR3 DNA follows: TGTGCCTGGAGTGTAGGACAGGGGGCTAACGAAGCTTTCTTT. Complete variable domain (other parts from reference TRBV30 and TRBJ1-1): SQTIHQWPATLVQPVGSPLSLECTVEGTSNPNLYWYRQAAGRGLQLLFYSVGIGQISSEVPQNLSASRPQDRQFILSSKKLLLSDSGFYLCAWSVGQGANEAFFGQGTRLTVV.

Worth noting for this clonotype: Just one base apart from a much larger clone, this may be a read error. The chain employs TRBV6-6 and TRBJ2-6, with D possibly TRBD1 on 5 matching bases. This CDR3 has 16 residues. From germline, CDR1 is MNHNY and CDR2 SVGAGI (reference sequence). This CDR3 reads CASRRIQDSGANVPTF. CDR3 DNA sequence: TGTGCCAGCAGACGGATACAAGACTCTGGGGCCAACGTCCCGACTTTC.

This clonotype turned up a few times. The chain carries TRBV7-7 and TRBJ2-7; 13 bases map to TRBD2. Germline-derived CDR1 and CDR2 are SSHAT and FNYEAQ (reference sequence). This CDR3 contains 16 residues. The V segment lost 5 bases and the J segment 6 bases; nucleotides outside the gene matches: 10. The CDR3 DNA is TGTGCCAGCAGCCGTCACACTAGCGGGAGGGCCCTCGAGCAGTACTTC. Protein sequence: CASSRHTSGRALEQYF.

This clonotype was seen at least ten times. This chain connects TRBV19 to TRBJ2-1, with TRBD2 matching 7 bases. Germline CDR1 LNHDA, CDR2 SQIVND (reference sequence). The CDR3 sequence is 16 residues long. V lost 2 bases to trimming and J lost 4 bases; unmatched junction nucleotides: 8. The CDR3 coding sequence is TGTGCCAGTAGTATAAGGTCGGGAGGAGGGTACAATGAGCAGTTCTTC. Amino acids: CASSIRSGGGYNEQFF.

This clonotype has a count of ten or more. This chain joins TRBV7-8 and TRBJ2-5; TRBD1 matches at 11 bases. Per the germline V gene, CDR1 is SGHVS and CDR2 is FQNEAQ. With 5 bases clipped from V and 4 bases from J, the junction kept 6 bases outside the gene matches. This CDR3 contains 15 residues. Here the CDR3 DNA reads TGTGCCAGCAGCAGCCCGGACAGGGGGCCAGAGACCCAGTACTTC. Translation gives CASSSPDRGPETQYF.

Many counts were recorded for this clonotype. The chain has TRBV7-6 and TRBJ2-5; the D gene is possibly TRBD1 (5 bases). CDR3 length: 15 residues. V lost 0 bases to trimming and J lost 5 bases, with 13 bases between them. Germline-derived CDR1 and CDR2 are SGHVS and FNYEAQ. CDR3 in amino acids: CASSLADQGSETQYF. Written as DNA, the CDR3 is TGTGCCAGCAGCTTAGCGGATCAGGGAAGCGAGACCCAGTACTTC.